This T cell receptor beta chain was identified during a study of blood T cells in healthy people across ages. Study results and limitations: Per million T cells, TCR beta diversity dropped roughly linearly as age increased.

Turning to this clonotype: Its specificity is unknown.

At least 7 million PBMCs were isolated per sample. The CDR3 has 14 amino acids. V was trimmed by 10 bases and J by 0 bases, leaving 14 bases between them. The V gene's germline CDR1 is SGHTA and CDR2 FQGNSA. Using a J-beta primer mix together with a sample-barcoded 5' primer, a second PCR was run for roughly 7 to 11 cycles. TCRdb ran MiXCR on the 5' RACE reads and lists one entry per CDR3 protein. The sample includes approximately 820,000 distinct CDR3 sequences, approximately 44% seen only once; the top ten take nearly 20%. The clonotype was recovered from a man between 60 and 75 years old in good health. The chain is built from TRBV7-2 and TRBJ2-3, with D possibly TRBD1 on 5 matching bases. The source material was blood. CDR3 in DNA: TGTGCCACTCTTAGGGGCCGTAGCACAGATACGCAGTATTTT. Amino acids: CATLRGRSTDTQYF. The full variable domain, with the rest looked up from reference TRBV7-2 and TRBJ2-3, is GAGVSQSPSNKVTEKGKDVELRCDPISGHTALYWYRQSLGQGLEFLIYFQGNSAPDKSGLPSDRFSAERTGGSVSTLTIQRTQQEDSAVYLCATLRGRSTDTQYFGPGTRLTVL.